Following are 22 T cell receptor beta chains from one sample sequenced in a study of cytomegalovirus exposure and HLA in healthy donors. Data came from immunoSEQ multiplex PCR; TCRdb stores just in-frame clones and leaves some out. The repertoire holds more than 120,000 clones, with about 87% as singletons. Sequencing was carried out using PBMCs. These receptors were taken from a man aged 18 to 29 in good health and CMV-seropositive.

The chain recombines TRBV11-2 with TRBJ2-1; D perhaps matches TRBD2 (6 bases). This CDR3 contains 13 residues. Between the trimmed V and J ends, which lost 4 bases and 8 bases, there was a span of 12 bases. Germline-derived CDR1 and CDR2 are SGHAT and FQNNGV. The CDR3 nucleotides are TGTGCCAGCAGCTCGACTTGGGAGGATGAGCAGTTCTTC. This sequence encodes CASSSTWEDEQFF.

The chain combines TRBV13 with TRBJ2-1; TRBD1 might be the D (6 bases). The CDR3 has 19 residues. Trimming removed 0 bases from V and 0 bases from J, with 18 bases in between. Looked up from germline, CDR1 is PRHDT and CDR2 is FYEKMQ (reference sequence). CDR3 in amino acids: CASSLGRIEETGSYNEQFF. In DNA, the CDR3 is TGTGCCAGCAGCTTAGGCCGAATCGAAGAGACAGGCTCCTACAATGAGCAGTTCTTC.

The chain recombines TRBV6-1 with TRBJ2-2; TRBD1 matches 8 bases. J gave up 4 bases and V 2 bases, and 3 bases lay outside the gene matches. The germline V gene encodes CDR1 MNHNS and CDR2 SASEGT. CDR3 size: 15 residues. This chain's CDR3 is CASSEWGQATGELFF. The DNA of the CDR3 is TGTGCCAGCAGTGAATGGGGACAGGCCACCGGGGAGCTGTTTTTT.

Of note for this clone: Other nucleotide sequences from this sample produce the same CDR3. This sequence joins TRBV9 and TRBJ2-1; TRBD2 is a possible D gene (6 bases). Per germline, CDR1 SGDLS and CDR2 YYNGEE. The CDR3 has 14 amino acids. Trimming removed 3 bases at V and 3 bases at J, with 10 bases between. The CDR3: CASSAGGLYNEQFF. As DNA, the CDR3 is TGTGCCAGCAGCGCCGGGGGACTCTACAATGAGCAGTTCTTC.

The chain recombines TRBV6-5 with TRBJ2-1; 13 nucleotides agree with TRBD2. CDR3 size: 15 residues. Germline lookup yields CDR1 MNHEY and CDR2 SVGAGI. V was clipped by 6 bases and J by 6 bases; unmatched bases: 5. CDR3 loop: CASSVGLAGANEQFF. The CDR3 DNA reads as TGTGCCAGCAGCGTCGGACTAGCGGGAGCCAATGAGCAGTTCTTC.

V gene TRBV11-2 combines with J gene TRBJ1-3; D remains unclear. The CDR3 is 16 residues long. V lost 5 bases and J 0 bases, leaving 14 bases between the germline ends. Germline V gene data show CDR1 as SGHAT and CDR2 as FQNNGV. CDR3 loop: CASSPLGVTSGNTIYF. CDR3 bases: TGTGCCAGCAGCCCACTCGGAGTTACCTCTGGAAACACCATATATTTT.

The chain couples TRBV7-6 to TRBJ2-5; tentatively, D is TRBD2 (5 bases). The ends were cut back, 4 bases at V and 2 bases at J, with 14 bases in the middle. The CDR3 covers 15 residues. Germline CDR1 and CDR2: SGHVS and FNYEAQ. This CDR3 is CASSYYGGRQETQYF. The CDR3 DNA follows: TGTGCCAGCAGCTATTACGGCGGGCGTCAAGAGACCCAGTACTTC.

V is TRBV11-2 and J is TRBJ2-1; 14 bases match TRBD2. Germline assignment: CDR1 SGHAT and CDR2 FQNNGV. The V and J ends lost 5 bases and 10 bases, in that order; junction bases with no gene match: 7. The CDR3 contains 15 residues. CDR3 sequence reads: CASSPGLAGVGEQFF. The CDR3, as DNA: TGTGCCAGCAGCCCGGGACTAGCGGGAGTAGGAGAGCAGTTCTTC.

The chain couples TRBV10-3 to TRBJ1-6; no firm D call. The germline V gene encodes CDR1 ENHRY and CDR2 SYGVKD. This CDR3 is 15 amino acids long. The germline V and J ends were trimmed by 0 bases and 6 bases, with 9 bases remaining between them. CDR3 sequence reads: CAISESVSSNSPLHF. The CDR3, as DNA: TGTGCCATCAGTGAGTCCGTGAGTTCTAATTCACCCCTCCACTTT.

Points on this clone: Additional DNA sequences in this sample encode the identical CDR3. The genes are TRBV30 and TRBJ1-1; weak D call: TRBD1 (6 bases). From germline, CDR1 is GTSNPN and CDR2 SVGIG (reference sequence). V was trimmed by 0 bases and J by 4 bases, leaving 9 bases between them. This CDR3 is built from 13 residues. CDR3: CAWSVLRGTEAFF. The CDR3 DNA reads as TGTGCCTGGAGTGTACTCAGGGGCACTGAAGCTTTCTTT.

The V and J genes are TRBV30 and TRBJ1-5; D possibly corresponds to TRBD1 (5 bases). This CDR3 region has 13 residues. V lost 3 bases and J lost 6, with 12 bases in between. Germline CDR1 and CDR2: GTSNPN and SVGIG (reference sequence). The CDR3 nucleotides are TGTGCCTGGAGCGCTATGGGGGGTCAGCCCCAGCATTTT. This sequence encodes CAWSAMGGQPQHF.

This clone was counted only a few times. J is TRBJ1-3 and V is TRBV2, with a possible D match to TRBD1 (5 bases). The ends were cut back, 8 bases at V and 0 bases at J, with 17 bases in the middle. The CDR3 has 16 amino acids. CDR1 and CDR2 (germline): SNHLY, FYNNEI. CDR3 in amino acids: CASGGGLPSSGNTIYF. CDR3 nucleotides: TGTGCCAGCGGGGGAGGGCTCCCATCCTCTGGAAACACCATATATTTT.

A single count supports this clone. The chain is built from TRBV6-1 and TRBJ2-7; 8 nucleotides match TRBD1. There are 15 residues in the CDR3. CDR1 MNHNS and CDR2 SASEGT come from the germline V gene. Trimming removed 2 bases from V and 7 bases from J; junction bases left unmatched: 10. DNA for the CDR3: TGTGCCAGCAGTGAACCCGGACAGGGAAAGTGGGAGCAGTACTTC. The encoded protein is CASSEPGQGKWEQYF.

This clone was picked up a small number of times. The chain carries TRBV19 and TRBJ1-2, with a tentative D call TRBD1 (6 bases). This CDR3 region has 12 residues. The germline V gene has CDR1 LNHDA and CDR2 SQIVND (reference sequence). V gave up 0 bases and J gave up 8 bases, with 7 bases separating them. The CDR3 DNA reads TGTGCCAGTAGTATAGAGGGGGCGGGCTACACCTTC. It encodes CASSIEGAGYTF.

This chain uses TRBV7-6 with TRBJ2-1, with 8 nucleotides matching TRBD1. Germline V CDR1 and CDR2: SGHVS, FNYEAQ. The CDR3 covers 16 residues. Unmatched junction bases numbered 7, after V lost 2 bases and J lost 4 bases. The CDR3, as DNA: TGTGCCAGCAGCTTATTGGGGACAGGCCTTTACAATGAGCAGTTCTTC. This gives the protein CASSLLGTGLYNEQFF.

The CDR3 is CAWSEGSSTDTQYF. CDR3 sequence (DNA): TGTGCCTGGAGTGAAGGGAGTAGCACAGATACGCAGTATTTT. J is TRBJ2-3 and V is TRBV30; TRBD2 is a possible D gene (5 bases). The V and J ends lost 1 base and 0 bases respectively, with 8 bases between them. The CDR3 covers 14 residues. CDR1 is GTSNPN and CDR2 is SVGIG in the germline V gene (reference sequence).

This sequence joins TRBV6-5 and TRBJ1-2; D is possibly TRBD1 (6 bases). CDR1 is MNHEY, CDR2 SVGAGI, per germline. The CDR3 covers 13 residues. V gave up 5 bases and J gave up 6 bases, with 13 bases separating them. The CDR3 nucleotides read TGTGCCAGCAGTCCAACAGGGTTTCATGGCTACACCTTC. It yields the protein CASSPTGFHGYTF.

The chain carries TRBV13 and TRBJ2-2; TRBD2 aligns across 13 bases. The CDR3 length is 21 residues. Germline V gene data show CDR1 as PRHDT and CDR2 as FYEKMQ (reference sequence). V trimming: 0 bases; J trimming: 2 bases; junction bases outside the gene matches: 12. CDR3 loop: CASSLGLGLAGPPANTGELFF. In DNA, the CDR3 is TGTGCCAGCAGCTTAGGCTTGGGACTAGCGGGACCCCCTGCTAACACCGGGGAGCTGTTTTTT.

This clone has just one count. CDR3 loop: CASSLSTGYSGNTIYF. The CDR3 DNA follows: TGTGCCAGCAGCCTCTCGACAGGGTACTCTGGAAACACCATATATTTT. The chain joins TRBV5-4 to TRBJ1-3, with 7 bases lining up with TRBD1. The CDR3 extends over 16 amino acids. The germline V gene encodes CDR1 SGHNT and CDR2 YYREEE (reference sequence). After removal of 4 bases from V and 0 bases from J, the junction contained 7 bases not matched to a gene.

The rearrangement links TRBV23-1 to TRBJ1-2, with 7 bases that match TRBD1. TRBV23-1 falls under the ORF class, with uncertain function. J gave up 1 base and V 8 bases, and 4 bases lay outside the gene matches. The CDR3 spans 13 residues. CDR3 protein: CASGRDSNYGYTF. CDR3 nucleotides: TGCGCCAGCGGCCGGGACAGTAACTATGGCTACACCTTC.

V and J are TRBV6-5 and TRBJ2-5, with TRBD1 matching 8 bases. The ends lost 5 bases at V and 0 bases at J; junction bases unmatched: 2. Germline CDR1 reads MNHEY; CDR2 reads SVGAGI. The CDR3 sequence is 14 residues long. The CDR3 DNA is TGTGCCAGCAGTGGGGACAGGAACCAAGAGACCCAGTACTTC. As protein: CASSGDRNQETQYF.

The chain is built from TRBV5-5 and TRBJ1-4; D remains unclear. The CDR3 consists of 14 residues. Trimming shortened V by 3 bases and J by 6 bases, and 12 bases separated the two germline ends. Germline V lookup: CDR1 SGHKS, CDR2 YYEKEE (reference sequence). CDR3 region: CASSYQWLHEKLFF. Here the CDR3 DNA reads TGTGCCAGCAGCTACCAGTGGTTACATGAAAAACTGTTTTTT.